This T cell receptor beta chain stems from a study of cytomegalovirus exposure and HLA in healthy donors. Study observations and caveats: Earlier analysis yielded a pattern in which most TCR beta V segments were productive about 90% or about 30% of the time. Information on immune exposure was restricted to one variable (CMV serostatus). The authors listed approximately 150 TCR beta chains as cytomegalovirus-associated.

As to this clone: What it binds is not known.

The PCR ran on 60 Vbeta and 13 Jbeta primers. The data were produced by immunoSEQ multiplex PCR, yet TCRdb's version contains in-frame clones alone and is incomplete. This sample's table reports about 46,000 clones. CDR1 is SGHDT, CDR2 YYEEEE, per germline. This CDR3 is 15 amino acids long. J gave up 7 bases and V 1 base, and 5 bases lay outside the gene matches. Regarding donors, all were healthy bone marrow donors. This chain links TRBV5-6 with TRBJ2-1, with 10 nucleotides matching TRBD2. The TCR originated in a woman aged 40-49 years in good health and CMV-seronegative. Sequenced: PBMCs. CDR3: CASSLLAGEANEQFF. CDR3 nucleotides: TGTGCCAGCAGCTTGCTAGCGGGAGAGGCTAATGAGCAGTTCTTC.